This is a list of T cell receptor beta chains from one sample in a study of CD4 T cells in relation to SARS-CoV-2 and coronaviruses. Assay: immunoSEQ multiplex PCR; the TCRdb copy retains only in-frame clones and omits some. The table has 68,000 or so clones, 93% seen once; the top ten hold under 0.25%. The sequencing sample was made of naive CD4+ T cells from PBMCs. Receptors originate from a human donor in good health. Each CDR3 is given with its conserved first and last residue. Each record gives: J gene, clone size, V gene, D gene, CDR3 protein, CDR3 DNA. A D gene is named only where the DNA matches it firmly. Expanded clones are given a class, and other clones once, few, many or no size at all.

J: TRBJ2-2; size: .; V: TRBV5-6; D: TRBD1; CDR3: CASSQTGVGDTGELFF; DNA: TGTGCCAGCAGCCAGACAGGGGTTGGGGATACCGGGGAGCTGTTTTTT
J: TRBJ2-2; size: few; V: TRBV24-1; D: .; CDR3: CATSGSFGELFF; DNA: TGTGCCACCAGTGGATCGTTCGGGGAGCTGTTTTTT
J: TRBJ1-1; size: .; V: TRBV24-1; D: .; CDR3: CATSEPGRSAFF; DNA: TGTGCCACCAGTGAGCCCGGTAGGAGCGCTTTCTTT
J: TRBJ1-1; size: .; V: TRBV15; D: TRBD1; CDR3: CATSPTGFYTEAFF; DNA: TGTGCCACCAGTCCGACAGGGTTCTACACTGAAGCTTTCTTT
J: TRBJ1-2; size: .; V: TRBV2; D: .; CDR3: CASSEDSKRQVGYTF; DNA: TGTGCCAGCAGTGAAGATTCGAAGCGTCAAGTTGGCTACACCTTC
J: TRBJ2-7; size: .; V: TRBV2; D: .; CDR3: CASRDLGDEQYF; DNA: TGTGCCAGCCGCGACCTTGGGGACGAGCAGTACTTC
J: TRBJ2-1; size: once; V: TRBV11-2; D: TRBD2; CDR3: CASSVSGRARGEQFF; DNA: TGTGCCAGCAGCGTCAGCGGGAGGGCCAGGGGTGAGCAGTTCTTC
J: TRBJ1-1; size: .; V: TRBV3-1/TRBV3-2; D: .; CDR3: CASSPSLRAEAFF; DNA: TGTGCCAGCAGCCCCTCCCTTAGGGCTGAAGCTTTCTTT
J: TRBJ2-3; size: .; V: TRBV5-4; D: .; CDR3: CASRTGGLTSTDTQYF; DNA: TGTGCCAGCCGGACCGGGGGGCTTACTAGCACAGATACGCAGTATTTT
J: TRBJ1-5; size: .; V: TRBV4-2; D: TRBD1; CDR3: CASSRTGARNQPQHF; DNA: TGTGCCAGCAGCCGGACAGGGGCCCGCAATCAGCCCCAGCATTTT
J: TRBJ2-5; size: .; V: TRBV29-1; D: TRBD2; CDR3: CSVVGAGGPEETQYF; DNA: TGCAGCGTTGTGGGAGCGGGAGGGCCCGAAGAGACCCAGTACTTC
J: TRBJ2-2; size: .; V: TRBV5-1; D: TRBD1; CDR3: CASSLPGQGPRGELFF; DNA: TGCGCCAGCAGCTTACCGGGACAGGGGCCGCGCGGGGAGCTGTTTTTT
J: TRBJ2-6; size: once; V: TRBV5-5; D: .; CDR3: CASSLAGANVLTF; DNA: TGTGCCAGCAGCTTGGCCGGGGCCAACGTCCTGACTTTC
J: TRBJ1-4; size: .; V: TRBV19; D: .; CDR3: CASSAPTGGNEKLFF; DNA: TGTGCCAGTAGTGCTCCGACAGGAGGTAATGAAAAACTGTTTTTT
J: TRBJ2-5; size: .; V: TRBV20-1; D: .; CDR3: CSAPYQETQYF; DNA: TGCAGTGCCCCGTACCAAGAGACCCAGTACTTC
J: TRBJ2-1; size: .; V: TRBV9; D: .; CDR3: CASSRLGGNHNEQFF; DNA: TGTGCCAGCAGCCGGCTAGGCGGGAACCACAATGAGCAGTTCTTC
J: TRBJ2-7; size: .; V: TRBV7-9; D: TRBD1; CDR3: CASSATGTGAYEQYF; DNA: TGTGCCAGCAGCGCCACCGGGACAGGGGCCTACGAGCAGTACTTC
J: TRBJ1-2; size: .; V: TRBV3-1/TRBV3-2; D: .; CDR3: CASSQESGYTF; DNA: TGTGCCAGCAGCCAGGAGAGCGGCTACACCTTC
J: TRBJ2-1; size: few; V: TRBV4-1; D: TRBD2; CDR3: CASSLAGGYNEQFF; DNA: TGCGCCAGCAGCCTAGCGGGTGGGTACAATGAGCAGTTCTTC
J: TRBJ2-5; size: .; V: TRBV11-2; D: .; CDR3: CASSFASTPETQYF; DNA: TGTGCCAGCAGCTTCGCTTCTACACCAGAGACCCAGTACTTC
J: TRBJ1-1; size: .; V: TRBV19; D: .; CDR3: CASYPGGRNTEAFF; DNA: TGTGCCAGTTACCCGGGGGGCCGAAACACTGAAGCTTTCTTT
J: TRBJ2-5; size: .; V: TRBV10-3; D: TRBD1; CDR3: CAISGDRVQETQYF; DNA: TGTGCCATCAGTGGGGACAGAGTCCAAGAGACCCAGTACTTC
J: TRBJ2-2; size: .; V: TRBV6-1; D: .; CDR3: CASSEYVWGAPVRTGELFF; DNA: TGTGCCAGCAGTGAATATGTATGGGGGGCGCCGGTTAGGACCGGGGAGCTGTTTTTT
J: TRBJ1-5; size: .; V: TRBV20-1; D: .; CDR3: CSASKQLFSNQPQHF; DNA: TGCAGTGCTAGTAAACAGCTCTTTAGCAATCAGCCCCAGCATTTT
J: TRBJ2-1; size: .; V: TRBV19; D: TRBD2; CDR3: CASSPRTSGSWDYNEQFF; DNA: TGTGCCAGTAGTCCACGGACTAGCGGGAGTTGGGACTACAATGAGCAGTTCTTC
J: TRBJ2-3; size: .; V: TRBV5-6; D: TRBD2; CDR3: CASSLGLAGTDTQYF; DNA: TGTGCCAGCAGCTTGGGCCTAGCGGGCACAGATACGCAGTATTTT
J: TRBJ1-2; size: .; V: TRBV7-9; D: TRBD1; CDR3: CASSLAFGRGPGYGYTF; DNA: TGTGCCAGCAGCTTAGCGTTTGGGAGGGGGCCTGGCTATGGCTACACCTTC
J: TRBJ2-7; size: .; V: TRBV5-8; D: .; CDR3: CASRGYEQYF; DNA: TGTGCCAGCAGGGGCTACGAGCAGTACTTC
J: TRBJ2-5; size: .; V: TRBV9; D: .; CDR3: CASSVESRGPETQYF; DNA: TGTGCCAGCAGCGTAGAATCCCGCGGACCGGAGACCCAGTACTTC
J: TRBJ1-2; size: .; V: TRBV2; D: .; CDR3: CASSGQINYGYTF; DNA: TGTGCCAGCTCTGGACAGATTAACTATGGCTACACCTTC
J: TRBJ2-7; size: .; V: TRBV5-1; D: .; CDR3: CASSELGRNYEQYF; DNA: TGCGCCAGCAGCGAGTTGGGACGGAACTACGAGCAGTACTTC
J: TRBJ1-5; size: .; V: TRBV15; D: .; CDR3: CATSSQGQPQHF; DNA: TGTGCCACCAGCAGCCAAGGTCAGCCCCAGCATTTT
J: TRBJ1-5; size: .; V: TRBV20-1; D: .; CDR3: CSVTKNQPQHF; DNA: TGCAGTGTTACTAAAAATCAGCCCCAGCATTTT
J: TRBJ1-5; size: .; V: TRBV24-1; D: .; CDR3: CATSDGYSNQPQHF; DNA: TGTGCCACCAGTGACGGCTATAGCAATCAGCCCCAGCATTTT
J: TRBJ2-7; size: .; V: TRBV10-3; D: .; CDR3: CAISAAEEQYF; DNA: TGTGCCATCAGTGCGGCGGAAGAGCAGTACTTC
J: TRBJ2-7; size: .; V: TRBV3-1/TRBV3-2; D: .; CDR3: CASSQDIRAGVGLGEQYF; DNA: TGTGCCAGCAGCCAAGATATACGGGCAGGGGTCGGGTTGGGCGAGCAGTACTTC
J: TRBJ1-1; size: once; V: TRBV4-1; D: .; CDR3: CASSPNSGRGGPEAFF; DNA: TGCGCCAGCAGCCCCAACTCGGGCAGGGGCGGGCCCGAAGCTTTCTTT
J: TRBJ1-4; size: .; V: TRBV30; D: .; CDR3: CAWSSGLYEKLFF; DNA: TGTGCCTGGAGTTCAGGGCTTTATGAAAAACTGTTTTTT
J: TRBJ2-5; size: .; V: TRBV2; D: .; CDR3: CASLGRRSQETQYF; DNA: TGTGCCAGCCTGGGAAGGAGAAGCCAAGAGACCCAGTACTTC
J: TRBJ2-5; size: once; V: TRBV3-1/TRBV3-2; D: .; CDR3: CASSGAAQTQYF; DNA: TGTGCCAGCAGCGGGGCCGCCCAGACCCAGTACTTC
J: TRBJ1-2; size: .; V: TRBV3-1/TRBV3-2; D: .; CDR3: CASSALQHGYTF; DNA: TGTGCCAGCAGCGCGCTACAGCATGGCTACACCTTC
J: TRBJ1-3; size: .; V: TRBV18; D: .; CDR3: CASSREGSSGNTIYF; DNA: TGTGCCAGCTCAAGGGAAGGGAGCTCTGGAAACACCATATATTTT
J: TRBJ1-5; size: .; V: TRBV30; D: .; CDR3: CASQKSGGEPQHF; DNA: TGTGCCTCCCAGAAGAGTGGAGGTGAGCCCCAGCATTTT
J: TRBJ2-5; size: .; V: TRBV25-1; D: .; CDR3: CASRLGLAEYF; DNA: TGTGCCAGCCGCTTAGGGCTAGCCGAGTACTTC
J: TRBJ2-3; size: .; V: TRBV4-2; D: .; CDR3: CASRPSGRGAGPDTQYF; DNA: TGTGCCAGCAGGCCCAGCGGCCGGGGAGCGGGCCCAGATACGCAGTATTTT
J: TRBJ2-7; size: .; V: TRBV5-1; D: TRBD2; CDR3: CASSLAVIAGGSYEQYF; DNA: TGCGCCAGCAGCTTGGCCGTGATAGCGGGAGGCTCCTACGAGCAGTACTTC
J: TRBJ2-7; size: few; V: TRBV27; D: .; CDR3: CASSLLGPYEQYF; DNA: TGTGCCAGCAGTTTACTGGGACCCTACGAGCAGTACTTC
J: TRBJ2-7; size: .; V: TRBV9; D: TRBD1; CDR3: CASSATGSSYEQYF; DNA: TGTGCCAGCAGCGCGACAGGGAGCTCCTACGAGCAGTACTTC
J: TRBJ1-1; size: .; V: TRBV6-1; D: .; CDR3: CASSDLPGTLNTEAFF; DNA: TGTGCCAGCAGTGACCTACCGGGAACCCTGAACACTGAAGCTTTCTTT
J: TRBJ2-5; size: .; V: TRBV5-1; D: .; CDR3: CASSAGYDRAEETQYF; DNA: TGCGCCAGCAGTGCGGGGTATGATCGGGCGGAGGAGACCCAGTACTTC
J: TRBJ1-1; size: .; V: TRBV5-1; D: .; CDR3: CASRKEGTEAFF; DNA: TGCGCCAGCAGAAAGGAAGGCACTGAAGCTTTCTTT
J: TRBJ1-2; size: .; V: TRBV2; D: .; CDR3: CASTPLDYGYTF; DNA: TGTGCCAGCACCCCACTCGACTATGGCTACACCTTC
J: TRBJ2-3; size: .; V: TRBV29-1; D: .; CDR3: CSSAPRDRVDTQYF; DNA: TGCAGCTCCGCCCCTAGGGACCGAGTCGATACGCAGTATTTT
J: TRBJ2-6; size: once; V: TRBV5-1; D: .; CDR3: CASAPQSTGANVLTF; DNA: TGCGCCTCGGCCCCCCAGAGCACTGGGGCCAACGTCCTGACTTTC
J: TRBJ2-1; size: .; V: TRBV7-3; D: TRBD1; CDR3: CASSLDRDNEQFF; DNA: TGTGCCAGCAGCTTAGACAGGGACAATGAGCAGTTCTTC
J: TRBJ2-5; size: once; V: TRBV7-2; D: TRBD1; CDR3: CASSSLGQGAETQYF; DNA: TGTGCCAGCAGCTCTCTTGGACAGGGTGCAGAGACCCAGTACTTC
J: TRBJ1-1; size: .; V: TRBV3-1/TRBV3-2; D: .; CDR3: CASSQGLQENTEAFF; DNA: TGTGCCAGCAGCCAAGGCCTGCAGGAGAACACTGAAGCTTTCTTT
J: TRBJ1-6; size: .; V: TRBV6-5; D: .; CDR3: CASSYSRGTLDSPLHF; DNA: TGTGCCAGCAGTTACTCGAGAGGGACATTGGATTCACCCCTCCACTTT
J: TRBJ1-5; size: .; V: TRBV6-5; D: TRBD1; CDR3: CASQGAGQPQHF; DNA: TGTGCCAGCCAGGGGGCCGGTCAGCCCCAGCATTTT
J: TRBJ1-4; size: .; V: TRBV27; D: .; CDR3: CASSFNLVAADEKLFF; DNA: TGTGCCAGCAGTTTTAATTTAGTGGCGGCGGATGAAAAACTGTTTTTT